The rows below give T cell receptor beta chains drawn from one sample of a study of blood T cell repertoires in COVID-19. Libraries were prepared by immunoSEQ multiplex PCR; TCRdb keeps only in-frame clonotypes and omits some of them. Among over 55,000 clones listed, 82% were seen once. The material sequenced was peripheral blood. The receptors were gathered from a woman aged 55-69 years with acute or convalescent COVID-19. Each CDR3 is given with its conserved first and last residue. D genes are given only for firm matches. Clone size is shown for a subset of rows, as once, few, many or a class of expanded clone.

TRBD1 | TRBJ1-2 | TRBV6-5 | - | TGTGCCAGCAGGCAGACAGGGGGTGACTATGGCTACACCTTC | CASRQTGGDYGYTF
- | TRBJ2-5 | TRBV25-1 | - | TGTGCCAGCAGTTTCAAACAAGAGACCCAGTACTTC | CASSFKQETQYF
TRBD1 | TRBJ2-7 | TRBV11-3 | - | TGTGCCAGCAGCTTCGGGACAGGGAACTACGAGCAGTACTTC | CASSFGTGNYEQYF
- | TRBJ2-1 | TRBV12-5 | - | TGTGCTAGTGGTTTGCCCAGGGGTTCCTACAATGAGCAGTTCTTC | CASGLPRGSYNEQFF
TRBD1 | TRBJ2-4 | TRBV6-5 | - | TGTGCCAGCAGTCCCATACAGGGGGCGCTGGACATTCAGTACTTC | CASSPIQGALDIQYF
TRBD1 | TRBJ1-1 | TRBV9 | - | TGTGCCAGCAGCGTGGCCCCACAGGGGGACACTGAAGCTTTCTTT | CASSVAPQGDTEAFF
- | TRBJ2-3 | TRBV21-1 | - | TGTGCTACGGGGAGGGAGGATACGCAGTATTTT | CATGREDTQYF
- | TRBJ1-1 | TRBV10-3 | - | TGTGCCATCAGTGGCGGAGGGGCGGGCACTGAAGCTTTCTTT | CAISGGGAGTEAFF
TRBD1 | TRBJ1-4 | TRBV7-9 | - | TGTGCCAGCAGCACCCAGGGGGGAAAACTGTTTTTT | CASSTQGGKLFF
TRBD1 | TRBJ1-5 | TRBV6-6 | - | TGTGCCAGCACCCCATCGGGGACAGATAATCAGCCCCAGCATTTT | CASTPSGTDNQPQHF
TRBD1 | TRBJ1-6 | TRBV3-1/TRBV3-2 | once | TGTGCCAGCAGCCAAGAGATACCTTTCGGGACAGCGAATTCACCCCTCCACTTT | CASSQEIPFGTANSPLHF
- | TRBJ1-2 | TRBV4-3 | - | TGCGCCAGCAGCCAAGAGGTCAGGGGAAGCTATGGCTACACCTTC | CASSQEVRGSYGYTF
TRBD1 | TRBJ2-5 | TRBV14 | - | TGTGCCAGCAGCTGGGACAGGGAAGGGACCCAGTACTTC | CASSWDREGTQYF
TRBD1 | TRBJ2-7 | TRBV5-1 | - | TGCGCCAGCAGCCTCCGGACAGGGCTCGACGAGCAGTACTTC | CASSLRTGLDEQYF
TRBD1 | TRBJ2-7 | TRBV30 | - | TGTGCCGGAAACCGGGACAGGGACGAGCAGTACTTC | CAGNRDRDEQYF
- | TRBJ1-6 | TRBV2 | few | TGTGCCAGCAGTGAGAGAGCGACGGGTTCACCCCTCCACTTT | CASSERATGSPLHF
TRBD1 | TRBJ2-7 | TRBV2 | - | TGTGCCAGCAGTGTAGTACCGAGCCGGGACAGGGGACAGGAGTCCTACGAGCAGTACTTC | CASSVVPSRDRGQESYEQYF